One T cell receptor (beta chain) is described in this entry. This sample is part of a study of shared clonotypes between healthy human individuals. This table comes from immunoSEQ multiplex PCR, and its TCRdb copy is limited to in-frame clones, with some not included. Here the sample spans about a million clones, more than 75% being singletons. Germline assignment: CDR1 MGHDK and CDR2 SYGVNS. Trimming removed 2 bases from V and 6 bases from J, with 13 bases in between. The CDR3 extends over 14 amino acids. The CD4+ fraction was divided into a CD45RA+ naive subset and a CD45RA-negative memory subset. This chain uses TRBV25-1 with TRBJ1-1; D is unresolved. The TCR comes from a man between 18 and 29 years old in good health. Source material: memory CD4+ T cells sorted from blood. The sample's subset: CD45RA-negative fraction. The CDR3 region is CASSETPNPAEAFF. CDR3 bases: TGTGCCAGCAGTGAAACACCTAATCCCGCTGAAGCTTTCTTT.